This TCR beta chain was sequenced in a study of long-term antiretroviral therapy in people with HIV. The wider study: Sampling started about a decade before the 2015 immediate-ART recommendation.

For this clone: What it recognizes is unknown.

Survey level was the resolution at which the v3.0 immunoSEQ assay ran. Using immunoSEQ multiplex PCR, the repertoire was profiled, and TCRdb retains in-frame clones only, with some absent. In the table there are approximately 35,000 clones, roughly 94% of which are singletons. This CDR3 is built from 17 residues. Germline CDR1 is SNHLY and CDR2 is FYNNEI. V was pared by 2 bases and J by 1 base, with 16 bases between. At least one PBMC sample before ART and at least two after were required. Findings of the study overall: In samples taken after ART, diversity increased but remained below transplant donor control levels. From the mid-2000s to the late 2010s, blood was obtained, possibly while participants received older ART regimens.

The source material was unsorted PBMCs, sampled 4.1 years after starting antiretroviral therapy. The receptor was isolated from a woman between 50 and 59 years old with HIV. The chain carries TRBV2 and TRBJ2-3; D perhaps matches TRBD2 (5 bases). The CDR3 region has the DNA TGTGCCAGCAGTGAATCCGGGCCCCTGAGGGGCACAGATACGCAGTATTTT. It specifies CASSESGPLRGTDTQYF.